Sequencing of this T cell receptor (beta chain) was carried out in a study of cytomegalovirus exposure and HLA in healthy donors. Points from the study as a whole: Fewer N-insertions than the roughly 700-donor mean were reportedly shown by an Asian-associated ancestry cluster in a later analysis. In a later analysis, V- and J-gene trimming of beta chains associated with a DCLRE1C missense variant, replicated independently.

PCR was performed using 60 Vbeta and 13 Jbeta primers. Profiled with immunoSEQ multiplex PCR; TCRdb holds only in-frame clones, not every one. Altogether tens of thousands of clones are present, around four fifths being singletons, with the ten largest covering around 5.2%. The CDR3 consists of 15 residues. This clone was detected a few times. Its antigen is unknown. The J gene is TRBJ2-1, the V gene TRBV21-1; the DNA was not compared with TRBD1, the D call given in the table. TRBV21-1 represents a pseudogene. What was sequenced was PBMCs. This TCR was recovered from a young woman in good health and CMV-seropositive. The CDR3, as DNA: TGTGCCAGCAGCAATCTCCAGGGCAGTTACAATGAGCAGTTCTTC. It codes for CASSNLQGSYNEQFF.